These T cell receptor beta chains were read from a single sample in a study of T cells in Graves' hyperthyroidism and ophthalmopathy. MiXCR, run by TCRdb on the multiplex PCR reads, gives a single entry per CDR3 protein. The table has 550,000 to 650,000 distinct CDR3 sequences, about 15% seen once; the top ten hold roughly 6.2%. The sequenced material came from blood. The receptors were gathered from a woman aged 30 to 39 with Graves' hyperthyroidism that later progressed to Graves' ophthalmopathy. CDR3s include the opening cysteine and the closing phenylalanine or tryptophan. D genes are given only for firm matches. Clone size appears in some rows only: once, few, many, or a class for an expanded clone.

TRBV4-1,NA,TRBJ2-7,NA,TGCGCCAGCAGCCAAGGGCCGGACTATAACTACGAGCAGTACTTC,CASSQGPDYNYEQYF
TRBV29-1,many,TRBJ2-1,TRBD2,TGCAGCGTTGAAATTGTACTAGCGGGTGTCTATGAGCAGTTCTTC,CSVEIVLAGVYEQFF
TRBV12-3/TRBV12-4,many,TRBJ2-1,NA,TGTGCCAGCAGTTCCGTTAGTGGTTACAATGAGCAGTTCTTC,CASSSVSGYNEQFF
TRBV3-2,NA,TRBJ1-1,NA,TGTGCCAGCAGCCCAGACAGCATGAACACTGAAGCTTTCTTT,CASSPDSMNTEAFF
TRBV9,many,TRBJ2-3,TRBD2,TGTGCCAGCACCCGTGTCATTGGAGTGGGAGGGCGGACAGATACGCAGTATTTT,CASTRVIGVGGRTDTQYF
TRBV5-4,many,TRBJ2-5,TRBD2,TGTGCCAGCAGCGAGTACGGAGCGGGAGTGGAGACCCAGTACTTC,CASSEYGAGVETQYF
TRBV6-1,many,TRBJ2-1,NA,TGTGCCAGCAGTTATAGAGATGAGCAGTTCTTC,CASSYRDEQFF
TRBV7-2,many,TRBJ1-1,NA,TGTGCCAGCAGCTTAGATATGGGTAAAGTAACTGAAGCTTTCTTT,CASSLDMGKVTEAFF
TRBV28,many,TRBJ1-5,TRBD1,TGTGCCAGCAGTTTGGGACAGGGCCGTGAGCCCCAGCATTTT,CASSLGQGREPQHF
TRBV7-3,many,TRBJ2-6,TRBD2,TGTGCCAGCAGTCAAGGGAGGGCTGGGGCCAACGTCCTGACTTTC,CASSQGRAGANVLTF
TRBV6-2/TRBV6-3,NA,TRBJ2-7,NA,TGTGCCAGCAGTTTTTGGGACTCGAACTCCTACGAGCAGTACTTC,CASSFWDSNSYEQYF
TRBV12-3/TRBV12-4,many,TRBJ1-6,NA,TGTGCCAGCAGTTTGGGTCTTCAACGCAATTCACCCCTCCACTTT,CASSLGLQRNSPLHF
TRBV2,many,TRBJ2-1,NA,TGTGCCAGCGAGTGGGGGTCAGGGAATGTGAATGAGCAGTTCTTC,CASEWGSGNVNEQFF
TRBV3-1,few,TRBJ2-2,NA,TGTGCCAGCAGCCAAGAAAGGTCCGGGACCGGGGAGCTGTTTTTT,CASSQERSGTGELFF
TRBV27,many,TRBJ1-1,TRBD1,TGTGCCAGCAGTTCGGCCCAGGGGGTGAACACTGAAGCTTTCTTT,CASSSAQGVNTEAFF
TRBV20-1,many,TRBJ2-1,TRBD2,TGCAGTGCCCGGGGGACTAGCGGGAGGGAGTTATCCTACAATGAGCAGTTCTTC,CSARGTSGRELSYNEQFF
TRBV14,NA,TRBJ2-2,NA,TGTGCCAGCAGCCGCGGGACTCCCGGGGAGCTGTTTTTT,CASSRGTPGELFF
TRBV5-1,NA,TRBJ2-3,NA,TGCGCCAGCAGCTTGGAACAGGGTTTAGATACGCAGTATTTT,CASSLEQGLDTQYF
TRBV7-9,many,TRBJ2-7,TRBD1,TGTGCCAGCAGCTTTGGACAGGGATCGGGGGAGCAGTACTTC,CASSFGQGSGEQYF
TRBV6-5,few,TRBJ2-3,NA,TGTGCCAGCAGTTACGGGGCTAACCGAGTGGTAGATACGCAGTATTTT,CASSYGANRVVDTQYF
TRBV3-1,NA,TRBJ2-7,TRBD2,TGTGCCAGCAGCCAACAAGCGGGGGACTCCTACGAGCAGTACTTC,CASSQQAGDSYEQYF
TRBV4-3,few,TRBJ1-2,NA,TGCGCCAGCAGCCAAGGCGCGGGGAGGGCTAACTATGGCTACACCTTC,CASSQGAGRANYGYTF
TRBV30,NA,TRBJ1-1,NA,TGTGCCTGGATACCCAACTACAGGGCCACTGAAGCTTTCTTT,CAWIPNYRATEAFF
TRBV20-1,NA,TRBJ1-2,TRBD1,TGCAGTGCAAGTGGGACAGGGGTTGGGGGTGGCTACACCTTC,CSASGTGVGGGYTF
TRBV5-6,NA,TRBJ2-7,TRBD2,TGTGCCAGCAGCTCGACGGGACTAGCGGGCGCATACGAGCAGTACTTC,CASSSTGLAGAYEQYF
TRBV25-1,NA,TRBJ1-6,TRBD1,TGTGCCAGCTATACAACACAGGGGGTAGGTTCACCCCTCCACTTT,CASYTTQGVGSPLHF
TRBV19,many,TRBJ2-7,TRBD2,TGTGCCAGTAGTGGAGCTAGCGGGAGCTCCGAGCAGTACTTC,CASSGASGSSEQYF
TRBV20-1,few,TRBJ1-1,NA,TGCAGTGCTAGGTTGCCTCGCGGACTGGAAGCTTTCTTT,CSARLPRGLEAFF
TRBV27,many,TRBJ2-4,NA,TGTGCCAGCCTCGGTGGGGGCGTGGCGGGTAAAAACATTCAGTACTTC,CASLGGGVAGKNIQYF
TRBV18,many,TRBJ1-6,NA,TGTGCCAGCTCAGAAAGGACGACGGATTCACCCCTCCACTTT,CASSERTTDSPLHF
TRBV28,NA,TRBJ2-7,NA,TGTGCCAGCAGTGGGCCTCTTGGGGGACCCTACGAGCAGTACTTC,CASSGPLGGPYEQYF
TRBV6-2/TRBV6-3,NA,TRBJ2-7,NA,TGTGCCAGCAGTAACCTGGGGACTTCCCCCTACGAGCAGTACTTC,CASSNLGTSPYEQYF
TRBV5-5,NA,TRBJ2-1,TRBD1,TGTGCCAGCAGCTTGGCTGGTCCGGGACAGACCTCCTACAATGATCAGTCCTTC,CASSLAGPGQTSYNDQSF
TRBV30,NA,TRBJ2-1,TRBD1,TGTGCCTGTAGTAGAGGGACAGGGAGTTTCAATGAGCAGTTCTTC,CACSRGTGSFNEQFF
TRBV19,NA,TRBJ1-4,TRBD1,TGTGCCAGCGGACAGGGTCGGGCGGAAAAACTGTTTTTT,CASGQGRAEKLFF
TRBV12-3/TRBV12-4,many,TRBJ1-1,TRBD1,TGTGCCAGCAGTCTAGGACAGGGATGGACTGAAGCTTTCTTT,CASSLGQGWTEAFF
TRBV12-3/TRBV12-4,many,TRBJ1-2,NA,TGTGCCAGCAGTTTACAAAACTATGGCTACACCTTC,CASSLQNYGYTF
TRBV27,many,TRBJ1-4,NA,TGTGCCAGCAGCCAGACAGGTCTTAATGAAAAACTGTTTTTT,CASSQTGLNEKLFF
TRBV30,many,TRBJ2-1,TRBD2,TGTGCCTGGAGTAACCCGCCACTAGCGGAGGGACCCTCCTACAATGAGCAGTTCTTC,CAWSNPPLAEGPSYNEQFF
TRBV27,many,TRBJ2-6,NA,TGTGCCAGCAGTTTAGCGCCTGGGGCCAACGTCCTGACTTTC,CASSLAPGANVLTF